The sequence of this T cell receptor beta chain was determined in a study of technical replicates of blood from a handful of donors. The data were produced by immunoSEQ multiplex PCR, yet TCRdb's version contains in-frame clones alone and is incomplete. The profile covers 15,000 to 20,000 clones, with around 87% appearing a single time and around 12% taken by the ten largest. Unmatched junction bases numbered 5, after V lost 6 bases and J lost 0 bases. This CDR3 contains 15 residues. From germline, CDR1 is SGHTS and CDR2 YDEGEE. The sequence derives from a human donor in good health. Sequenced material: PBMCs. The chain has TRBV5-8 and TRBJ2-1, with 8 bases that match TRBD1. The CDR3 region is CASTRQGTSYNEQFF. The CDR3 DNA follows: TGTGCCAGCACTAGACAGGGGACCTCCTACAATGAGCAGTTCTTC.